This TCR beta chain was obtained from a study of shared clonotypes between healthy human individuals. CDR1 and CDR2 (germline): MNHEY, SVGAGI. The CDR3 spans 14 residues. V shed 0 bases and J shed 8 bases, with 14 bases lying between them. Researchers ran the assay at a deep level. Repertoires were generated with immunoSEQ multiplex PCR, while TCRdb's copy carries only in-frame clones and drops some. The data contain 2,500,000 or so clones, more than 80% of them seen just once; the ten biggest clones take up around 0.14%. Sequenced sample: naive CD4+ T cells sorted from blood. Sample subset: CD45RA+ positively selected. This sequence joins TRBV6-5 and TRBJ2-7, with D perhaps being TRBD1 or TRBD2 (5 bases each). The TCR sequence derives from a young man in good health. CDR3 in DNA: TGTGCCAGCAGTTACTCGGGGGTTTCGTCCCAGCAGTACTTC. This sequence encodes CASSYSGVSSQQYF.